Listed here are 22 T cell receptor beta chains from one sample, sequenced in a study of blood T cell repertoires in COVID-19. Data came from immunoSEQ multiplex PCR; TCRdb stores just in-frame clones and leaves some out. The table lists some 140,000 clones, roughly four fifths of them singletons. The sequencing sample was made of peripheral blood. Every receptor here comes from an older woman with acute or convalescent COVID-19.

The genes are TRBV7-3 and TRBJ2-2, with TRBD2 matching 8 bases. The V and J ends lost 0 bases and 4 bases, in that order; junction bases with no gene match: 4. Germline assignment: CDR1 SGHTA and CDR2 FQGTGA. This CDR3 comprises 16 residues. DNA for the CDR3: TGTGCCAGCAGCTTAACCGGGGGGGTGGTCACCGGGGAGCTGTTTTTT. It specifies CASSLTGGVVTGELFF.

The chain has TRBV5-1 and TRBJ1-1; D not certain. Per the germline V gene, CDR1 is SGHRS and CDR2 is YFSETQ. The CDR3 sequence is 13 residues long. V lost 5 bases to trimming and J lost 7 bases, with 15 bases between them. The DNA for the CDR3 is TGCGCCAGCAGGAATCAGGTCGCGTATGAAGCTTTCTTT. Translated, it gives CASRNQVAYEAFF.

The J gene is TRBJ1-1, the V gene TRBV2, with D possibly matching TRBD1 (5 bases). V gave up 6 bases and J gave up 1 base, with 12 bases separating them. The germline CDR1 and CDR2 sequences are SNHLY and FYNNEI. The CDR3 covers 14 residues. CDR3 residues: CASSGVTGNTEAFF. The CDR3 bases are TGTGCCAGCAGCGGCGTAACAGGGAACACTGAAGCTTTCTTT.

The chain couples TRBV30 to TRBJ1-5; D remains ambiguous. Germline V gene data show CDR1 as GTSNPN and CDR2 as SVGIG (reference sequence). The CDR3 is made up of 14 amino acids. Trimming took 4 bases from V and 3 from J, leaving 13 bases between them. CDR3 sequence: CAWNPSGFNQPQHF. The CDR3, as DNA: TGTGCCTGGAACCCCTCCGGTTTCAATCAGCCCCAGCATTTT. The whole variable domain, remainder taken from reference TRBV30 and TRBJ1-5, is SQTIHQWPATLVQPVGSPLSLECTVEGTSNPNLYWYRQAAGRGLQLLFYSVGIGQISSEVPQNLSASRPQDRQFILSSKKLLLSDSGFYLCAWNPSGFNQPQHFGDGTRLSIL.

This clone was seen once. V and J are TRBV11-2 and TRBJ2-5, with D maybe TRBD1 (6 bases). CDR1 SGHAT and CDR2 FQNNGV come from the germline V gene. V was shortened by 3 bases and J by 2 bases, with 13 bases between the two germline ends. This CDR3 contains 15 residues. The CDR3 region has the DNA TGTGCCAGCAGCTTCCTTGGACAGACACAAGAGACCCAGTACTTC. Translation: CASSFLGQTQETQYF.

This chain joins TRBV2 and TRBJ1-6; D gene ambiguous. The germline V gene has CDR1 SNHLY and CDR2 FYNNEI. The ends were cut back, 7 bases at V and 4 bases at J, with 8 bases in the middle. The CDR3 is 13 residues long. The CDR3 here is CASKEAYNSPLHF. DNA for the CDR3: TGTGCCAGCAAAGAGGCGTATAATTCACCCCTCCACTTT.

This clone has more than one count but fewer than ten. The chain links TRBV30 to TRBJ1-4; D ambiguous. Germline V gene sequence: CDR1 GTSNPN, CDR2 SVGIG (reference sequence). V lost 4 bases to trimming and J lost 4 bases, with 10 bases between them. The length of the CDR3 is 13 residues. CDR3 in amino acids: CAWNRRINEKLFF. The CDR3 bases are TGTGCCTGGAATAGGCGGATTAATGAAAAACTGTTTTTT.

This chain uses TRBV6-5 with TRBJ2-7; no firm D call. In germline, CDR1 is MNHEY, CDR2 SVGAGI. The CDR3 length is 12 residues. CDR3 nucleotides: TGTGCTTCCAACACCCAAATTTACGAGCAGTACTTC. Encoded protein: CASNTQIYEQYF.

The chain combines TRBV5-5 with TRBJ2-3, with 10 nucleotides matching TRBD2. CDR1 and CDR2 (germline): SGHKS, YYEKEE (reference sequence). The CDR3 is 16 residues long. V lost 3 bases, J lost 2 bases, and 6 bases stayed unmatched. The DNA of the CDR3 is TGTGCCAGCAGCTCCGGACTAGCGGTTGCCACAGATACGCAGTATTTT. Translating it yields CASSSGLAVATDTQYF.

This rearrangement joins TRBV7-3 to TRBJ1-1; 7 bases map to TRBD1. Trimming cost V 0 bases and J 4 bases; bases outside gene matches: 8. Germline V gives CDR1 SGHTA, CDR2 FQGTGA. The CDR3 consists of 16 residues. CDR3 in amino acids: CASSLTPPAGGTEAFF. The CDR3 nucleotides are TGTGCCAGCAGCTTAACCCCTCCGGCAGGGGGCACTGAAGCTTTCTTT. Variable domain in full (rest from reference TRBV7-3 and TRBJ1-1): GAGVSQTPSNKVTEKGKYVELRCDPISGHTALYWYRQSLGQGPEFLIYFQGTGAADDSGLPNDRFFAVRPEGSVSTLKIQRTERGDSAVYLCASSLTPPAGGTEAFFGQGTRLTVV.

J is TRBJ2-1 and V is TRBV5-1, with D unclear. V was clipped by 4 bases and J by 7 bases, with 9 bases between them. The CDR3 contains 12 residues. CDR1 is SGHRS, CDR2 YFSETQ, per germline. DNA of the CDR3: TGCGCCAGCAGCCTGTCCCAGAATGAGCAGTTCTTC. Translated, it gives CASSLSQNEQFF.

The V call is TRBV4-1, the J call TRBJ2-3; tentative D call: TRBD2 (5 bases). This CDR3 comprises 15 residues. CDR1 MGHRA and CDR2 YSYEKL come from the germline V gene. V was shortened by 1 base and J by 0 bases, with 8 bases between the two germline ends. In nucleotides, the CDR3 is TGCGCCAGCAGCCAAGGACGGACTAGCACAGATACGCAGTATTTT. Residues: CASSQGRTSTDTQYF.

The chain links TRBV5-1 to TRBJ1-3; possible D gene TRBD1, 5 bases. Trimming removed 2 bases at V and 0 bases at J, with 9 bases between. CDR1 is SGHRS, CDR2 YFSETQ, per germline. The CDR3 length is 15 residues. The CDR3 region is CASSFGTPSGNTIYF. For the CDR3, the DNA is TGCGCCAGCAGCTTCGGGACTCCCTCTGGAAACACCATATATTTT. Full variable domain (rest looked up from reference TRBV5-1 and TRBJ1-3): KAGVTQTPRYLIKTRGQQVTLSCSPISGHRSVSWYQQTPGQGLQFLFEYFSETQRNKGNFPGRFSGRQFSNSRSEMNVSTLELGDSALYLCASSFGTPSGNTIYFGEGSWLTVV.

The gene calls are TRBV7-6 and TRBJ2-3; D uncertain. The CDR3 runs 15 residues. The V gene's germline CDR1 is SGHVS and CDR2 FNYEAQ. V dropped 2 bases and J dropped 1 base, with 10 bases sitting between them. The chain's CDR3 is CASSLFSSGTDTQYF. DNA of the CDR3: TGTGCCAGCAGCTTATTCTCGTCCGGCACAGATACGCAGTATTTT.

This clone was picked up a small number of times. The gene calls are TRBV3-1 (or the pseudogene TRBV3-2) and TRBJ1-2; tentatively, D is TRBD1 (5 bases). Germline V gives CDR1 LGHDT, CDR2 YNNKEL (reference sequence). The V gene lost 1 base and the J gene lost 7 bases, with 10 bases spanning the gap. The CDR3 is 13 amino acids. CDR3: CASSQGQHGGYTF. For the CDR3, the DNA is TGTGCCAGCAGCCAAGGACAGCACGGTGGCTACACCTTC.

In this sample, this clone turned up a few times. The CDR3: CASGTSPTTDTQYF. The CDR3 DNA sequence: TGTGCCAGCGGGACTAGCCCAACCACAGATACGCAGTATTTT. The chain recombines TRBV6-6 with TRBJ2-3; 9 bases are a match to TRBD2. CDR1 is MNHNY and CDR2 is SVGAGI in the germline V gene (reference sequence). This CDR3 has 14 residues. The V and J ends lost 8 bases and 2 bases, in that order; junction bases with no gene match: 5.

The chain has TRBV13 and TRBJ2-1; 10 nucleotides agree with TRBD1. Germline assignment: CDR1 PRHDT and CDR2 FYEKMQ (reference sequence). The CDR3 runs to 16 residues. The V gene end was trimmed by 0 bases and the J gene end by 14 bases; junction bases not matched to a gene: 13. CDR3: CASSLGTYFEGQGKFF. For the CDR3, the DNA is TGTGCCAGCAGCTTAGGGACTTACTTCGAGGGACAGGGGAAGTTCTTC.

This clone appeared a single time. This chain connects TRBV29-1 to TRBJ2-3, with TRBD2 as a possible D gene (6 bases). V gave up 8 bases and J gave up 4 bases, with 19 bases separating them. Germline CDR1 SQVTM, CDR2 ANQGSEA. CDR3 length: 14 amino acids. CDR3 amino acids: CSLGRLGRSDTQYF. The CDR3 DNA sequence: TGCAGCCTAGGCAGGCTGGGGAGGTCAGATACGCAGTATTTT.

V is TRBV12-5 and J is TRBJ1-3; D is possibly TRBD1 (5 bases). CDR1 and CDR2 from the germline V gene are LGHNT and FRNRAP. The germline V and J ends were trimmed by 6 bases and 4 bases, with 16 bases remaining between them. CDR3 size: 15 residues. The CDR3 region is CASGPLRGRGNTIYF. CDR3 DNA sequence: TGTGCTAGTGGCCCGCTACGGGGGAGAGGAAACACCATATATTTT.

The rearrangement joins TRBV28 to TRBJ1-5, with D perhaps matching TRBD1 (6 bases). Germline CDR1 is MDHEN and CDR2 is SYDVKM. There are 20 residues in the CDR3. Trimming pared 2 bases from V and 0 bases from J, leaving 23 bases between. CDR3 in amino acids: CASSLEQGTPSGYSNQPQHF. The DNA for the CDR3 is TGTGCCAGCAGTTTAGAGCAGGGGACGCCGAGCGGCTATAGCAATCAGCCCCAGCATTTT. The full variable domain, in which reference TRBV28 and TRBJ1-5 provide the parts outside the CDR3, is DVKVTQSSRYLVKRTGEKVFLECVQDMDHENMFWYRQDPGLGLRLIYFSYDVKMKEKGDIPEGYSVSREKKERFSLILESASTNQTSMYLCASSLEQGTPSGYSNQPQHFGDGTRLSIL.

The CDR3 DNA is TGTGCCAGCTCATACACCTCACGACAAGAGACCCAGTACTTC. Its translation: CASSYTSRQETQYF. The chain is built from TRBV18 and TRBJ2-5; D ambiguous. The CDR3 runs to 14 residues. Germline V gene data show CDR1 as KGHSH and CDR2 as LQKENI. The V and J ends lost 5 bases and 2 bases respectively, with 12 bases between them.

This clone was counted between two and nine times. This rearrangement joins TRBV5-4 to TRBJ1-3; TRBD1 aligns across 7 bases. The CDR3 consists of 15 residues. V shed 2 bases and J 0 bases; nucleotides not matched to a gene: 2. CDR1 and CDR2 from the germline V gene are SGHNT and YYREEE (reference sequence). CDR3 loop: CASSFQGVSGNTIYF. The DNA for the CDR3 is TGTGCCAGCAGCTTTCAGGGGGTCTCTGGAAACACCATATATTTT.